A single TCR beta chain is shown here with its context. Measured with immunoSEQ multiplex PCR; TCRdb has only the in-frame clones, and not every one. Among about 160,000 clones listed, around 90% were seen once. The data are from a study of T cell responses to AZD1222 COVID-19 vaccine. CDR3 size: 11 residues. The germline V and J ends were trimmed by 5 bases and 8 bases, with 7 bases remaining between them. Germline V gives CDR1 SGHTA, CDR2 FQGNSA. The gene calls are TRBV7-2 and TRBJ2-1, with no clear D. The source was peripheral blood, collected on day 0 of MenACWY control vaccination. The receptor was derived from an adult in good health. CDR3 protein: CASSAMYEQFF. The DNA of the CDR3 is TGTGCCAGCAGCGCCATGTATGAGCAGTTCTTC.